This T cell receptor (beta chain) derives from a study of shared clonotypes between healthy human individuals. Regarding this clone: Its antigen is currently unknown.

Profiling relied on immunoSEQ multiplex PCR, and the TCRdb table lists in-frame clones only, not all of them. The data contain some 2,500,000 clones, more than 85% of them seen just once; the ten biggest clones take up more than 0.35%. With 4 bases removed from V and 5 bases from J, the gap between germline ends came to 14 bases. The CDR3 is made up of 14 amino acids. Germline V gene lookup returns CDR1 SGHAT and CDR2 FQNNGV. Study observations and caveats: Several donors shared around 5.1% of their naive CD4 clonotypes.

Sequenced sample: naive CD4+ T cells from PBMCs. Subset in this sample: CD45RA+ positively selected. This sequence joins TRBV11-2 and TRBJ2-5; D could derive from TRBD1 or TRBD2 (6 bases each). This clonotype originated in a man younger than 30 in good health. Some clones in this sample may be carry-over from other donors' samples. The CDR3 nucleotides are TGTGCCAGCAGCTCCACCCGAGGGGGGGAGACCCAGTACTTC. This codes for CASSSTRGGETQYF.